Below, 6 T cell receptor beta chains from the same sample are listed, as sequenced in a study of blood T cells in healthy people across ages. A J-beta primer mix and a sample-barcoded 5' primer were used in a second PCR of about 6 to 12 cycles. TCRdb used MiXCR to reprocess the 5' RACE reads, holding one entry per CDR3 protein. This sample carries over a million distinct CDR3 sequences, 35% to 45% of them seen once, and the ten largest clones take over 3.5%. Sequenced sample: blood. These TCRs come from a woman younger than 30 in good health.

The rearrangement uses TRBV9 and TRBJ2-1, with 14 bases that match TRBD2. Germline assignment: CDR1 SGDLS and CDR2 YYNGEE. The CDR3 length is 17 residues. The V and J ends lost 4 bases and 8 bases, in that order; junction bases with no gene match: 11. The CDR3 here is CASSSTSGRAVVHEQFF. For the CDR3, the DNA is TGTGCCAGCAGCTCGACTAGCGGGAGGGCCGTAGTCCATGAGCAGTTCTTC.

The CDR3 sequence is CASSVGLNGVNEQFF. DNA for the CDR3: TGTGCCAGCAGCGTAGGACTTAATGGTGTCAATGAGCAGTTCTTC. The chain employs TRBV9 and TRBJ2-1; D ambiguous. The germline V and J ends were trimmed by 0 bases and 6 bases, with 13 bases remaining between them. Germline V lookup: CDR1 SGDLS, CDR2 YYNGEE. This CDR3 contains 15 residues.

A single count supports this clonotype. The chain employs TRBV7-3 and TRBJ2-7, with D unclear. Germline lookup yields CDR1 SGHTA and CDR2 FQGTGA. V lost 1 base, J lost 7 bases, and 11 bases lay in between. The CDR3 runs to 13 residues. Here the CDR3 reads CASSLIGYNEQYF. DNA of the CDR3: TGTGCCAGCAGCTTAATCGGATACAATGAGCAGTACTTC.

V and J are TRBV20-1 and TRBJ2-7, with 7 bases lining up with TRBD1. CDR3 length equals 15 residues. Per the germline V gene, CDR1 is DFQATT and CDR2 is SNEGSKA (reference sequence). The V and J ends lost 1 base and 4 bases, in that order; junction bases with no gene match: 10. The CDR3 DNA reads TGCAGTGCTAGAGCCAGGGGGTTTGGTCCTTACGAGCAGTACTTC. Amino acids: CSARARGFGPYEQYF.

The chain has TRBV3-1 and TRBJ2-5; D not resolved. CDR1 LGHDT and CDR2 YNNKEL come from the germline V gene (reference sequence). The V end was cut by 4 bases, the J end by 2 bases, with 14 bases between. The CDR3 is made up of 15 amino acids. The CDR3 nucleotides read TGTGCCAGCAGCCCCCGTCCCCGCCTACAAGAGACCCAGTACTTC. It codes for CASSPRPRLQETQYF.

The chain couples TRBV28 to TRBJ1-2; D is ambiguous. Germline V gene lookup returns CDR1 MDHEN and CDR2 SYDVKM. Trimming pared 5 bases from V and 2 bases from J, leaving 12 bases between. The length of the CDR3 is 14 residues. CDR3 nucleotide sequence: TGTGCCAGCAGTCCCCCGCCCCAGAACTATGGCTACACCTTC. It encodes CASSPPPQNYGYTF.